Reported below is one T cell receptor beta chain. This receptor's antigen is unknown. No base quality values were provided; no much bigger clone lies one nucleotide off. Using the deep immunoSEQ assay, multiplex PCR amplified TCR CDR3 regions from genomic DNA. For each cell subset, the extracted genomic DNA was distributed evenly across all wells of several immunoSEQ 96-well plates, and each plate served as one replicate. For unsorted PBMC, each replicate PCR was loaded with approximately 320 ng genomic DNA, equivalent to approximately 33,000 T cell genomes. Genomic DNA from unsorted PBMC was sequenced over ten immunoSEQ deep assay plates. The purified libraries were quantified using a Qubit 3.0 fluorometer, sized with a Bioanalyzer 2100, and then quantified again using the KAPA Library Quantification kit. Every immunoSEQ 96-well plate was sequenced on a dedicated single-read 150-cycle Illumina NextSeq 550 flow cell. The original methods were these. Because the immunoSEQ output held only junctional sequences and lacked quality scores, the filtering could not match the filtering applied to full-length reads. To assign V/J genes and CDR3, sequences were annotated against IMGT germline references using PyIR, a Python wrapper for IgBLAST v1.9. Reads were filtered out if the reads had weak V/J assignments (E-value above 1e-6), no CDR3, stop codons, out-of-frame junctions, or ambiguous translated residues. V3J clonotypes were defined by identical inferred V gene, J gene, and CDR3 amino acid sequence. Percentage overlap between repertoires was calculated by dividing the number of shared unique clonotypes by the size of the smaller repertoire. Three approaches were used to assess repertoire richness: RTK rarefaction, the Chao1 estimator, and Recon v2.1 estimates of unobserved clonotypes. In its TCRdb copy, this immuneACCESS table keeps in-frame sequences only and misses some clones. Where compared with another copy, unresolved V genes explain less than half of these, and the others have no known cause. The V and J calls and clone size were taken over from that table, and D and trimming were inferred from the DNA. The sample has approximately 460,000 clones on record, more than 70% of them singletons. The top ten constitute 12% of the sample.

V is pruned by 5 bases and J by 3 bases, leaving 4 bases of the junction without a gene match. The CDR3 covers 13 residues, taking in both the cysteine and the phenylalanine. Only the CDR3 region is kept as DNA, spanning 39 bases read in frame from base 1. From a lookup of the germline V gene, CDR1 and CDR2 are SGHRS and YFSETQ. The donors were healthy, HIV-negative adults with no recently reported acute infections or vaccinations. Only Caucasian adults living in Nashville, Tennessee, USA were represented among the donors. For unsorted samples, 85 million to 100 million PBMCs were counted, and genomic DNA was extracted using the QIAamp DNA Blood Mini kit. Blood was collected by leukapheresis, and PBMCs were isolated by Ficoll-Histopaque density gradient centrifugation and then cryopreserved in liquid nitrogen vapor phase. The sample originates from a study of shared clonotypes between healthy human individuals (dated by TCRdb to about 2020). At the level of the whole study: The cohort included three men and two women between 18 and 49 years of age. Per donor, leukapheresis produced somewhere between about 0.9 and 9.5 billion PBMCs. To increase sequencing depth and limit assay-specific biases, TCR repertoire library preparation and sequencing were carried out by different laboratories using diverse techniques. To estimate repertoire size and how much clonotypes are shared between individuals, the study performed deep sequencing of blood TCR repertoires from a handful of healthy adults. Overall study results and their limits: Pairwise subsampling led to the expectation that sequencing depth would affect the degree of clonotype sharing among donors. Sampling was limited to blood, and TCR repertoires in tissue likely differ from TCR repertoires in blood. Because the study included a small number of donors, the genetic and exposure-history diversity represented was limited.

This TCR was recovered from a woman between 40 and 50 years old in good health. Some clones in this sample may be carry-over from other donors' samples. Sequencing was done on a sample of PBMCs. This chain joins TRBV5-1 to TRBJ2-5; TRBD1 fits 7 bases in the junction. In nucleotide form, the sequence is TGCGCCAGCAGAAGGGGGACAGAAGAGACCCAGTACTTC. It codes for CASRRGTEETQYF. The entire variable domain, with the stretches around the CDR3 drawn from the reference TRBV5-1 and TRBJ2-5 proteins, is KAGVTQTPRYLIKTRGQQVTLSCSPISGHRSVSWYQQTPGQGLQFLFEYFSETQRNKGNFPGRFSGRQFSNSRSEMNVSTLELGDSALYLCASRRGTEETQYFGPGTRLLVL.